A single sample gave rise to the 7 T cell receptor beta chains below, sequenced in a study of T-cell memory formation after mild COVID-19. TCRdb fed the 5' RACE reads into MiXCR, producing one record per CDR3 protein. The repertoire consists of some 450,000 distinct CDR3 sequences, with over 15% occurring once and the leading ten covering about a fifth. Sample: PBMCs or a T cell subset sorted from them (not recorded which). The receptors stem from a man aged 18-30 years who had mild COVID-19 (a few samples of this study predate the infection). Cell type and time point are not known.

The chain recombines TRBV18 with TRBJ2-7, with 8 bases matching TRBD1. The V and J ends lost 0 bases and 7 bases, in that order; junction bases with no gene match: 5. In germline, CDR1 is KGHSH, CDR2 LQKENI. The CDR3 has 14 amino acids. The CDR3 coding sequence is TGTGCCAGCTCACCACCGGTCAGGGGGCGGGAGCAGTACTTC. Its translation is CASSPPVRGREQYF.

This chain joins TRBV6-1 and TRBJ1-2; the D is unclear. CDR1 MNHNS and CDR2 SASEGT come from the germline V gene. The CDR3 is 12 amino acids. Trimming pared 4 bases from V and 7 bases from J, leaving 10 bases between. CDR3 bases: TGTGCCAGCAGTGTCGCTACACTTGGCTACACCTTC. Its translation: CASSVATLGYTF.

The chain is built from TRBV6-5 and TRBJ1-5; D gene unclear. CDR1 and CDR2 (germline): MNHEY, SVGAGI. Trimming removed 5 bases at V and 0 bases at J, with 5 bases between. This CDR3 has 13 amino acids. This CDR3 is CASSISSNQPQHF. The CDR3 DNA reads TGTGCCAGCAGTATCAGTAGCAATCAGCCCCAGCATTTT.

In this sample, this clonotype turned up a few times. The chain joins TRBV7-2 to TRBJ1-6; D not certain. V gave up 4 bases and J gave up 5 bases, with 9 bases separating them. Germline values: CDR1 SGHTA, CDR2 FQGNSA. This CDR3 has 14 amino acids. The CDR3 loop reads CASSSGTDNSPLHF. CDR3 in DNA: TGTGCCAGCAGCTCCGGTACTGATAATTCACCCCTCCACTTT.

This clonotype occurred a few times. V is TRBV4-3 and J is TRBJ2-2, with 9 bases matching TRBD2. The CDR3 has 17 residues. Germline assignment: CDR1 LGHNA and CDR2 YSLEER. Trimming at V came to 5 bases and at J to 0 bases, leaving 7 bases not matched to a gene. CDR3 coding DNA: TGCGCCAGCAGCTCGGCGGGGGGGAGGTCGAACACCGGGGAGCTGTTTTTT. This translates into CASSSAGGRSNTGELFF.

This clonotype has only a few counts. The chain has TRBV11-1 and TRBJ2-1; TRBD2 aligns across 7 bases. Germline lookup yields CDR1 SGHAT and CDR2 FQDESV (reference sequence). After removal of 4 bases from V and 3 bases from J, the junction contained 12 bases not matched to a gene. The CDR3 loop spans 17 amino acids. CDR3 in amino acids: CASSSPPGRADYNEQFF. CDR3 nucleotides: TGTGCCAGCAGCTCGCCCCCGGGGAGGGCCGACTACAATGAGCAGTTCTTC.

This clonotype was seen a handful of times. The gene calls are TRBV7-3 and TRBJ2-3; D remains ambiguous. CDR1 and CDR2 from the germline V gene are SGHTA and FQGTGA. This CDR3 region has 15 residues. V gave up 4 bases and J gave up 2 bases, with 13 bases separating them. CDR3 amino acids: CASSYNLSPTDTQYF. CDR3 bases: TGTGCCAGCAGCTATAACCTTAGCCCCACAGATACGCAGTATTTT.